This paragraph covers one T cell receptor beta chain sequence. Its antigen is unknown. It has no much larger one-base neighbor in the sample; base qualities were not kept. From the germline V gene (reference sequence), CDR1 is LNHDA and CDR2 is SQIVND. Deletion took 3 bases off V and 7 bases off J, with a span of 7 bases between the germline ends. The CDR3 starts with the cysteine, ends with the phenylalanine, and has 12 residues. Only CDR3 DNA is held: 36 bases, read in frame from base 1. TCR beta CDR3 regions were amplified from RNA transcripts. The TCR CDR3 was subjected to a first round of RT-PCR using the HTBI primer set and the Qiagen OneStep RT-PCR kit. The libraries were constructed in a second round of multiplex PCR and then size-selected and purified. Paired-end sequencing of the libraries was performed with 100 bp reads on an Illumina HiSeq2000. In the authors' own workflow: Raw data were processed with SOAPnuke, discarding reads with adapters, uncalled bases, mean Phred below 15, or no exact constant-primer or identifier match. High-quality paired reads were merged using COPE v1.2.5, and each unique nucleotide sequence was defined as a clonotype. Clonotypes were aligned to IMGT TRBV, TRBD and TRBJ reference segments using MiTCR v1.1. The analysis included only V-J combinations with a frequency above 0.0001, which together covered around 99% of the repertoires. The TCS score was defined as F50 (clonal expansion) divided by E x V (chaos), with BLOSUM62-based TCRdist calculated between CDR3 peptides within each V-J. Welch's t-statistics and random forest reduced several hundred V-J features to 13, which were used in a naive Bayes classifier (R e1071). Using fastp at Q25 and MiXCR, TCRdb reprocessed the public reads and kept productive beta chains. For every CDR3 protein sequence, its rows merge into one entry that carries the most common genes and DNA. The V and J calls follow TCRdb's processing rather than the paper's. For this sample the table gives hundreds of thousands of distinct CDR3 sequences, of which approximately 15% were detected only once. The ten most abundant clones make up roughly an eighth of the sample.

The data belong to a study of T cells in Graves' hyperthyroidism and ophthalmopathy (dated by TCRdb to between 2017 and 2020). For the study in its entirety: Peripheral blood was sampled at the time of initial diagnosis, prior to any treatment. Once sampling was done, hyperthyroidism patients were given methimazole at a starting dose of 30 mg daily, whereas ophthalmopathy patients were given high-dose intravenous methylprednisolone. TCR Vbeta CDR3 sequencing of some 140 peripheral blood samples (43 ophthalmopathy, some 75 hyperthyroidism and roughly 17 progressor patients) is reported in the paper. Prospective prediction of ophthalmopathy was tested in an independent validation cohort of under 20 hyperthyroidism patients and 15 to 17 patients who later progressed to ophthalmopathy. To identify distinguishing TCR V-J signatures, a discovery cohort of about 95 patients was used, comprising 43 with Graves' ophthalmopathy and some 60 with stable Graves' hyperthyroidism. The 85 to 100 discovery patients were randomly split 7:3 into training and test sets. The study also compared thyroid tissue and blood T-cell repertoires from 5 to 7 Graves' hyperthyroidism patients.

Ophthalmopathy patients had moderately to severely active disease, Clinical Activity Score of at least 3, NOSPECS grade of at least 4, and duration under 3 months. Exclusion was applied to patients with uncontrolled infections, other autoimmune diseases, pregnancy or lactation. Diagnoses were based on clinical symptoms, serum thyroxine and TRAb, thyroid ultrasound and orbital computed tomography. PBMCs were separated from roughly 9.6 ml of fresh peripheral blood using Ficoll-Paque density gradient centrifugation. Trizol reagent was used to extract total RNA, and RNA quality was then checked on an Agilent 2100 Bioanalyzer. What the research found in general, with its limitations: Ophthalmopathy was separated from stable hyperthyroidism by a 13 V-J signature model, with 85% to 90% sensitivity and about 81% specificity obtained in cross-validation and 80%/75% obtained in testing. In validation, progression to ophthalmopathy was predicted by the model with 65% to 71% sensitivity and 72% to 85% specificity, a median of about 6.8 months before onset. Sample size was not statistically predetermined, and investigators were not blinded to group allocation. Most expanded thyroid clonotypes (frequency above 0.001) were also found in blood, which suggests that blood repertoires may mirror thyroid immune responses.

Sequencing used blood. The TCR was taken from a man aged 18 to 30 with Graves' ophthalmopathy. Recombination connected TRBV19 to TRBJ2-1, with the D gene not confidently named. CDR3 sequence: CASSIGNNEQFF. The DNA sequence follows: TGTGCCAGTAGTATCGGCAATAATGAGCAGTTCTTC.